The entry that follows covers one T cell receptor beta chain sequence. The antigen remains undetermined. Via MiXCR, TCRdb re-called the reads, giving one row per CDR3 protein. The sample consists of around 450,000 distinct CDR3 sequences, roughly a third of them appearing once. This sample stems from a study of T cell repertoires in cytomegalovirus infection. The overall study: Matching HLA type, along with CMV infection, was indicated by public TCR beta signatures.

Germline V gene data show CDR1 as MNHEY and CDR2 as SVGEGT. The CDR3 sequence is 13 residues long. The germline V and J ends were trimmed by 3 bases and 6 bases, with 8 bases remaining between them. Overall study results and limits: The study found HLA-C-restricted CMV-specific TCR beta clonotypes dominating the ex vivo response.

Sequencing input: PBMCs. The rearrangement uses TRBV6-2 or TRBV6-3 and TRBJ2-2, with D hard to call. The TCR was taken from a human donor in good health (CMV status not recorded). Some clones in this sample may be carry-over from other donors' samples. The CDR3 is CASSYGGPGELFF. The CDR3 bases are TGTGCCAGCAGTTATGGTGGGCCCGGGGAGCTGTTTTTT.